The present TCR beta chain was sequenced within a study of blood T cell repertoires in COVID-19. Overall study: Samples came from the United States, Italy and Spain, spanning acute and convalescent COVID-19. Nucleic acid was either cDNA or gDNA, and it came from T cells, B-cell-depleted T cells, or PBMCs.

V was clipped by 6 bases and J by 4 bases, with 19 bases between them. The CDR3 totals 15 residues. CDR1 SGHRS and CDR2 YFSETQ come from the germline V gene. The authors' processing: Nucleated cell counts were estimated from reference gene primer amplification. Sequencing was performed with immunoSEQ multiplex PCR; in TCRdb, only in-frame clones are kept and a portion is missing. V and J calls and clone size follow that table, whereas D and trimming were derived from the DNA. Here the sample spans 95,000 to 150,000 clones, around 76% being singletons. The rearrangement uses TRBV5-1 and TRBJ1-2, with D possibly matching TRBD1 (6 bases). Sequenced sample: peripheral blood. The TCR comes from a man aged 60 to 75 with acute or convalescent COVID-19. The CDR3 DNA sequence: TGCGCCAGCATGCCCAACGCCGGGACAACCTATGGCTACACCTTC. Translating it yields CASMPNAGTTYGYTF. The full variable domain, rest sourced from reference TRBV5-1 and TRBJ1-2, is KAGVTQTPRYLIKTRGQQVTLSCSPISGHRSVSWYQQTPGQGLQFLFEYFSETQRNKGNFPGRFSGRQFSNSRSEMNVSTLELGDSALYLCASMPNAGTTYGYTFGSGTRLTVV.